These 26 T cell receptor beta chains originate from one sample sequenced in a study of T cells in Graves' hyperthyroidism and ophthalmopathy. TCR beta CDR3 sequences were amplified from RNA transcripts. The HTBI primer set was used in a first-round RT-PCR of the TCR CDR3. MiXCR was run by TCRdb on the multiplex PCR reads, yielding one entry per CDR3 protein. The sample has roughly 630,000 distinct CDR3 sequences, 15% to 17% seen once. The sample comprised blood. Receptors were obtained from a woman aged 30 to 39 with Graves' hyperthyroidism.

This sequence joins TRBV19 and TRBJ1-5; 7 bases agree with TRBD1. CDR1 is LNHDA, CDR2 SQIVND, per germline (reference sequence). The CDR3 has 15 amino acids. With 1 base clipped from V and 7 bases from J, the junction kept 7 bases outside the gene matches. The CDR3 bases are TGTGCCAGTAGTATAGGACAGGGATCTCAGCAGCCCCAGCATTTT. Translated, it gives CASSIGQGSQQPQHF.

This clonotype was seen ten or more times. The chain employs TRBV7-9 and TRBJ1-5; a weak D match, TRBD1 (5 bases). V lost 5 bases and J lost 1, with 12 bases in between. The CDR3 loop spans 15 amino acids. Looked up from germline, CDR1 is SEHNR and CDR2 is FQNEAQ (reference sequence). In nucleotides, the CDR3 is TGTGCCAGCAGCCAGGATACAGGAAGCAATCAGCCCCAGCATTTT. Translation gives CASSQDTGSNQPQHF.

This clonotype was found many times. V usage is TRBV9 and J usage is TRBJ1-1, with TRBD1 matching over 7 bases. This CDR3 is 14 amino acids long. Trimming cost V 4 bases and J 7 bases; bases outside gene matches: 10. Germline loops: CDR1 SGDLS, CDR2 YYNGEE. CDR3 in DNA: TGTGCCAGCAGCACCGGACAGGCCCCCCGTGAAGCTTTCTTT. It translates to CASSTGQAPREAFF.

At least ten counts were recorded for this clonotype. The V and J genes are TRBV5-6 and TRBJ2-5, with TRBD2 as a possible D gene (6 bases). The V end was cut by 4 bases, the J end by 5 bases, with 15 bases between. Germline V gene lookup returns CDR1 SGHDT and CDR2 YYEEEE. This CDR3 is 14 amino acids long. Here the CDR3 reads CASSRGMEEETQYF. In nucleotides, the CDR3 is TGTGCCAGCAGCCGGGGGATGGAGGAGGAGACCCAGTACTTC. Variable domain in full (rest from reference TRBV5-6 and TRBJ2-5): DAGVTQSPTHLIKTRGQQVTLRCSPKSGHDTVSWYQQALGQGPQFIFQYYEEEERQRGNFPDRFSGHQFPNYSSELNVNALLLGDSALYLCASSRGMEEETQYFGPGTRLLVL.

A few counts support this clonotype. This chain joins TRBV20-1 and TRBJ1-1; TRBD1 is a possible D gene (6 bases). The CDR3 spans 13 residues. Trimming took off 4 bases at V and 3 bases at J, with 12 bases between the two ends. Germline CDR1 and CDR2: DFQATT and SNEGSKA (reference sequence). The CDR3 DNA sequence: TGCAGTGCTATGCAGGGGCTATACACTGAAGCTTTCTTT. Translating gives CSAMQGLYTEAFF.

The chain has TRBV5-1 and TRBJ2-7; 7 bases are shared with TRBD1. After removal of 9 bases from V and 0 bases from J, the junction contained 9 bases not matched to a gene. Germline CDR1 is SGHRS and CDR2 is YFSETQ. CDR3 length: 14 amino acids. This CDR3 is CAKKHGDSSYEQYF. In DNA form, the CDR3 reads TGCGCCAAGAAACATGGGGACAGCTCCTACGAGCAGTACTTC.

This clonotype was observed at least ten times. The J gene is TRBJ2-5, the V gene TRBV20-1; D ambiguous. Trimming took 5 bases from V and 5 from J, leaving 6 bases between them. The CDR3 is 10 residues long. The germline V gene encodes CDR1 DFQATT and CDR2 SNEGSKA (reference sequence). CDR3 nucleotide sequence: TGCAGTGCTGACCCGGAGACCCAGTACTTC. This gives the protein CSADPETQYF.

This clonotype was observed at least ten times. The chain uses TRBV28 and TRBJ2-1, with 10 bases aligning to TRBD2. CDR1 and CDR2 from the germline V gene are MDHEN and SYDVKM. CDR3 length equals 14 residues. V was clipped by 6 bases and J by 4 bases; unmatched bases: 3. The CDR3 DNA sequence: TGTGCCAGCAGAAGGACTAGCGGATACAATGAGCAGTTCTTC. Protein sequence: CASRRTSGYNEQFF.

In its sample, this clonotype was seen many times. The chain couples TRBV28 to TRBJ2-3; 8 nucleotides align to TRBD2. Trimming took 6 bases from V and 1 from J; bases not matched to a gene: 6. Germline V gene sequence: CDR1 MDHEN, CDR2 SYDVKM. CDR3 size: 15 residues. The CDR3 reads CASRTAGEGTDTQYF. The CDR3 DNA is TGTGCCAGCAGAACAGCGGGGGAGGGCACAGATACGCAGTATTTT.

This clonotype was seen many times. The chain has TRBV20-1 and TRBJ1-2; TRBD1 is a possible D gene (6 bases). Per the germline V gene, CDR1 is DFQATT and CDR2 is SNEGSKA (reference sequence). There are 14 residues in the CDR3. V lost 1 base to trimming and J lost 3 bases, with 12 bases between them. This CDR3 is CSARGNRVYYGYTF. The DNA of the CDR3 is TGCAGTGCTAGAGGCAACAGGGTTTACTATGGCTACACCTTC.

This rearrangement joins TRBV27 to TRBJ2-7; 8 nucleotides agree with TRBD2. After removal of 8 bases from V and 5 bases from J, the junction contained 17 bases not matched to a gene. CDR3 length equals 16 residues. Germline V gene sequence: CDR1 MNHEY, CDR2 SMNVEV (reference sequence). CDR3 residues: CASALYASGPLHEQYF. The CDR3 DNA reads TGTGCCAGCGCCTTATACGCTAGCGGGCCCCTCCACGAGCAGTACTTC.

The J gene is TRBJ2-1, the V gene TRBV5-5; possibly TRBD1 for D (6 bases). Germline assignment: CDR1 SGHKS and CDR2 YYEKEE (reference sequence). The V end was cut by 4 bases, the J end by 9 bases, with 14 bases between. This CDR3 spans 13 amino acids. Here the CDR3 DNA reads TGTGCCAGCAGCGAACCGACAGGACTTGAGCAGTTCTTC. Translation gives CASSEPTGLEQFF. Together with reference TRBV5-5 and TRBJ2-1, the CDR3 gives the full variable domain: DAGVTQSPTHLIKTRGQQVTLRCSPISGHKSVSWYQQVLGQGPQFIFQYYEKEERGRGNFPDRFSARQFPNYSSELNVNALLLGDSALYLCASSEPTGLEQFFGPGTRLTVL.

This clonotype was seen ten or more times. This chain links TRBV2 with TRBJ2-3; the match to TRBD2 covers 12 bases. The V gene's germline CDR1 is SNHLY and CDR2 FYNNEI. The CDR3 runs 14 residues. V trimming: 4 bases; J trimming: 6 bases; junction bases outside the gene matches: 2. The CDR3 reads CASSGTSGTDTQYF. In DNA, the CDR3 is TGTGCCAGCAGTGGGACTAGCGGGACGGATACGCAGTATTTT.

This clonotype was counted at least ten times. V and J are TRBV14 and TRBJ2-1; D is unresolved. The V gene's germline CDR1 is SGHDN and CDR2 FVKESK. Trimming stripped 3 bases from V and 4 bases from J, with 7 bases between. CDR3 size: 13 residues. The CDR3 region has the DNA TGTGCCAGCAGCCAGTTGCGATACAATGAGCAGTTCTTC. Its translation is CASSQLRYNEQFF. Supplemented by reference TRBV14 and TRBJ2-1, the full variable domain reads EAGVTQFPSHSVIEKGQTVTLRCDPISGHDNLYWYRRVMGKEIKFLLHFVKESKQDESGMPNNRFLAERTGGTYSTLKVQPAELEDSGVYFCASSQLRYNEQFFGPGTRLTVL.

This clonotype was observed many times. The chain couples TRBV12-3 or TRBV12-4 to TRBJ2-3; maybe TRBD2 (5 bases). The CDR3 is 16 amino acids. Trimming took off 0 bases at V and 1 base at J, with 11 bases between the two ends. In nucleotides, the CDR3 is TGTGCCAGCAGTTTAGCCGGCCCCGGGGGCACAGATACGCAGTATTTT. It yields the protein CASSLAGPGGTDTQYF.

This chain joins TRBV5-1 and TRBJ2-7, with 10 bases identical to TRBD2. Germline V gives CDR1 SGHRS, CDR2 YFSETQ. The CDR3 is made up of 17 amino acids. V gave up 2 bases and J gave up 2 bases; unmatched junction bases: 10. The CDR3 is CASSFLAGGEKPYEQYF. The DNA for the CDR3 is TGCGCCAGCAGCTTTTTAGCGGGAGGAGAAAAACCCTACGAGCAGTACTTC.

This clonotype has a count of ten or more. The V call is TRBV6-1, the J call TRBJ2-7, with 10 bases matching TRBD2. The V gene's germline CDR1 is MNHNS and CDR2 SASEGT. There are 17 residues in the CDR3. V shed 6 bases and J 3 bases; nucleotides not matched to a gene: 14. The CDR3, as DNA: TGTGCCAGCAGAGGACTAGCGGCCCCTGCCCCTATCTACGAGCAGTACTTC. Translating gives CASRGLAAPAPIYEQYF.

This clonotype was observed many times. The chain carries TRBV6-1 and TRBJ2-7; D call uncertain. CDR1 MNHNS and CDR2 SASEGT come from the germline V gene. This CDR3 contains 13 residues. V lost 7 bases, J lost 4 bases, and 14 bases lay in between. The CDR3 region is CASKKGLGYEQYF. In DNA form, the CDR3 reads TGTGCCAGCAAGAAGGGCCTTGGTTACGAGCAGTACTTC.

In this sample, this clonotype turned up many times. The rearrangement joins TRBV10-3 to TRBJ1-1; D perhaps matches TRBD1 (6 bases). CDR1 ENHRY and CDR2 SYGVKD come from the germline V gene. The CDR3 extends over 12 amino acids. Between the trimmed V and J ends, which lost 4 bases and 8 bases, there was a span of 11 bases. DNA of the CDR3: TGTGCCATCAGTGGAGGGGGGGCCGAAGCTTTCTTT. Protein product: CAISGGGAEAFF.

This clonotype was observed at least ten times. Written as DNA, the CDR3 is TGTGCCAGCAGCCCCGCCCTTGGACTAGCCGCAGATACGCAGTATTTT. It codes for CASSPALGLAADTQYF. The J gene is TRBJ2-3, the V gene TRBV7-3; 8 bases match TRBD2. Germline CDR1 reads SGHTA; CDR2 reads FQGTGA. V shed 5 bases and J 4 bases; nucleotides not matched to a gene: 11. The CDR3 runs 16 residues.

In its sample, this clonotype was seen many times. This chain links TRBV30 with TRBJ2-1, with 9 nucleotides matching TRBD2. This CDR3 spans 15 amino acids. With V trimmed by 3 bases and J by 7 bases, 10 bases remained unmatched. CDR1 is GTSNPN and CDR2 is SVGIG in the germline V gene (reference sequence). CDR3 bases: TGTGCCTGGAGGAGATCTAGCGGGATTAGGAATGAGCAGTTCTTC. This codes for CAWRRSSGIRNEQFF.

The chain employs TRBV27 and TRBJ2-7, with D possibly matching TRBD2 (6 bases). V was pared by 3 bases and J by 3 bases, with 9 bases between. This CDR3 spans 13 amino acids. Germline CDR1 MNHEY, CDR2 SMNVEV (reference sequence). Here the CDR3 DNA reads TGTGCCAGCAGTTTTATCGGGAGCTACGAGCAGTACTTC. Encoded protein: CASSFIGSYEQYF.

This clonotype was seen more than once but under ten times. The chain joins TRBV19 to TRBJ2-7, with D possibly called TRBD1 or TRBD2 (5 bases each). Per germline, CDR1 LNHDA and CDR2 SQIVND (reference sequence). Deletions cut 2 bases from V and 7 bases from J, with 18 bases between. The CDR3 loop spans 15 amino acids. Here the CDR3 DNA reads TGTGCCAGTAGTATATTGCCCGCTCGAGAGGGGGAGCAGTACTTC. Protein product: CASSILPAREGEQYF.

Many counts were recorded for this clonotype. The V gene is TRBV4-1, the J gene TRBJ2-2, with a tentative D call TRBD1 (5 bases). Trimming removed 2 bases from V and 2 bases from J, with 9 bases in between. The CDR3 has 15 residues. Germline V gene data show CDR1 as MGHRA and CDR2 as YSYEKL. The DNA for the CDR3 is TGCGCCAGCAGCCAATTCCAGGGAAACACCGGGGAGCTGTTTTTT. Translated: CASSQFQGNTGELFF.

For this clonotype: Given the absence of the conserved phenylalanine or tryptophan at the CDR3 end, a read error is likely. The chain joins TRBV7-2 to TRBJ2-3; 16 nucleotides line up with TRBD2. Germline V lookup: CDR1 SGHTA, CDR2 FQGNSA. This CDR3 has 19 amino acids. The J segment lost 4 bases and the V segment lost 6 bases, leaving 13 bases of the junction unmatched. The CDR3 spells CASRQLGAGTSGRADTQYV. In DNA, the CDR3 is TGTGCCAGCAGACAATTGGGAGCCGGGACTAGCGGGAGGGCAGATACGCAGTATGTT.

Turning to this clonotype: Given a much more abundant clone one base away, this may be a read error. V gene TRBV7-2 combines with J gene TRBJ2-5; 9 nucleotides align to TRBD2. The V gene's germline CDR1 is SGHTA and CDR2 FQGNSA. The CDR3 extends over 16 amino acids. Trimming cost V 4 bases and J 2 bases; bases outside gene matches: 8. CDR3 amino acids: CASSSAGGGAQETQYF. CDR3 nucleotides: TGTGCCAGCAGCTCGGCGGGCGGGGGGGCTCAAGAGACCCAGTACTTC. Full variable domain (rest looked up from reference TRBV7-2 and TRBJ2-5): GAGVSQSPSNKVTEKGKDVELRCDPISGHTALYWYRQSLGQGLEFLIYFQGNSAPDKSGLPSDRFSAERTGGSVSTLTIQRTQQEDSAVYLCASSSAGGGAQETQYFGPGTRLLVL.